One sample yielded the 14 T cell receptor beta chains listed below, sequenced in a study of T cells in localized non-small cell lung cancer. Assay used: immunoSEQ multiplex PCR; TCRdb lists only in-frame clones, some missing. This sample yields tens of thousands of clones, of which approximately 90% are seen a single time; roughly 5.4% belongs to the top ten. The specimen was peripheral blood mononuclear cells, collected before any cancer treatment. The receptors derive from a male donor at least 60 years old with stage II lung adenocarcinoma.

CDR3 sequence: CASSLGDREETQYF. CDR3 nucleotide sequence: TGCGCCAGCAGCTTGGGGGACAGGGAAGAGACCCAGTACTTC. The V gene is TRBV5-1, the J gene TRBJ2-5; 9 bases map to TRBD1. Germline CDR1 SGHRS, CDR2 YFSETQ. J gave up 3 bases and V 0 bases, and 0 bases lay outside the gene matches. This CDR3 has 14 amino acids.

This sequence joins TRBV28 and TRBJ1-4; no definite D call. Germline lookup yields CDR1 MDHEN and CDR2 SYDVKM. The V end was cut by 4 bases, the J end by 0 bases, with 9 bases between. This CDR3 region has 15 residues. DNA for the CDR3: TGTGCCAGCAGTTCTCTCTCTACAACTAATGAAAAACTGTTTTTT. Translated: CASSSLSTTNEKLFF.

This chain joins TRBV28 and TRBJ2-7, with TRBD2 matching 7 bases. Germline lookup yields CDR1 MDHEN and CDR2 SYDVKM. CDR3 size: 12 residues. V was clipped by 8 bases and J by 2 bases; unmatched bases: 3. The CDR3 loop reads CASGGSAYEQYF. Written as DNA, the CDR3 is TGTGCCAGCGGCGGGAGCGCCTACGAGCAGTACTTC.

V is TRBV5-6 and J is TRBJ1-2, with D hard to call. Trimming left V 4 bases short and J 4 bases short, with 11 bases between. Germline V gene sequence: CDR1 SGHDT, CDR2 YYEEEE. The CDR3 totals 13 residues. Here the CDR3 DNA reads TGTGCCAGCAGCCCCGGGTCCTTCTATGGCTACACCTTC. Protein: CASSPGSFYGYTF.

In regard to this clone: The sample has other DNA sequences that encode this CDR3 too. The chain combines TRBV7-9 with TRBJ1-1, with no clear D. The CDR3 consists of 13 residues. The germline CDR1 and CDR2 sequences are SEHNR and FQNEAQ (reference sequence). V was cut by 1 base and J by 1 base, with 4 bases left in between. CDR3 coding DNA: TGTGCCAGCAGCTTAGAAGGGAACACTGAAGCTTTCTTT. It codes for CASSLEGNTEAFF.

The chain uses TRBV7-2 and TRBJ2-7; D possibly corresponds to TRBD1 (5 bases). The germline V gene has CDR1 SGHTA and CDR2 FQGNSA. This CDR3 has 14 amino acids. Trimming took 4 bases from V and 0 from J, leaving 10 bases between them. The CDR3 spells CASSSRVTSYEQYF. The DNA for the CDR3 is TGTGCCAGCAGCTCCAGGGTAACCTCCTACGAGCAGTACTTC.

This rearrangement joins TRBV2 to TRBJ1-2, with D perhaps matching TRBD1 (6 bases). This CDR3 has 13 residues. V was trimmed by 5 bases and J by 2 bases, leaving 9 bases between them. Germline V lookup: CDR1 SNHLY, CDR2 FYNNEI. The CDR3 region has the DNA TGTGCCAGCAGTATGCAGGGGAACTATGGCTACACCTTC. Amino acid sequence: CASSMQGNYGYTF.

This clone appeared once. The CDR3: CASSWGLRRMNTEAFF. The CDR3 DNA is TGTGCCAGCAGTTGGGGACTAAGGCGGATGAACACTGAAGCTTTCTTT. The V gene is TRBV28, the J gene TRBJ1-1, with D perhaps TRBD1 (5 bases). V lost 4 bases to trimming and J lost 0 bases, with 15 bases between them. Germline loops: CDR1 MDHEN, CDR2 SYDVKM. The CDR3 extends over 16 amino acids.

The chain links TRBV7-8 to TRBJ1-1; possible D gene TRBD1, 5 bases. The CDR3 loop spans 14 amino acids. Germline values: CDR1 SGHVS, CDR2 FQNEAQ. Trimming shortened V by 0 bases and J by 5 bases, and 10 bases separated the two germline ends. The CDR3 protein is CASSLAEEGTEAFF. As DNA, the CDR3 is TGTGCCAGCAGCTTAGCCGAGGAGGGGACTGAAGCTTTCTTT.

As DNA, the CDR3 is TGTGCCAGCAGCCAAAGCGGGTACGCCACAGATACGCAGTATTTT. Encoded protein: CASSQSGYATDTQYF. The chain has TRBV4-2 and TRBJ2-3, with a possible D match to TRBD2 (6 bases). Germline V CDR1 and CDR2: LGHNA, YNFKEQ. This CDR3 contains 15 residues. Deletions cut 2 bases from V and 2 bases from J, with 11 bases between.

This clone was seen just once. The chain has TRBV6-1 and TRBJ1-1, with a weak D call TRBD1 (6 bases). Germline V gives CDR1 MNHNS, CDR2 SASEGT. Trimming stripped 4 bases from V and 6 bases from J, with 12 bases between. The CDR3 has 13 amino acids. The CDR3 loop reads CASSAGGQSEAFF. CDR3 in DNA: TGTGCCAGCAGTGCGGGTGGACAGTCTGAAGCTTTCTTT.

This chain connects TRBV6-1 to TRBJ1-3; D is ambiguous. In germline, CDR1 is MNHNS, CDR2 SASEGT. The CDR3 is 14 residues long. The V and J ends lost 4 bases and 0 bases respectively, with 7 bases between them. The CDR3 here is CASSGPISGNTIYF. In DNA form, the CDR3 reads TGTGCCAGCAGTGGGCCGATCTCTGGAAACACCATATATTTT.

The chain links TRBV5-4 to TRBJ2-5, with TRBD1 matching over 8 bases. CDR1 SGHNT and CDR2 YYREEE come from the germline V gene (reference sequence). Trimming took 3 bases from V and 5 from J; bases not matched to a gene: 12. CDR3 length: 16 amino acids. The chain's CDR3 is CASSSTTGGRGETQYF. The CDR3, as DNA: TGTGCCAGCAGCTCTACCACAGGGGGAAGAGGCGAGACCCAGTACTTC. The full variable domain, in which reference TRBV5-4 and TRBJ2-5 provide the parts outside the CDR3, is ETGVTQSPTHLIKTRGQQVTLRCSSQSGHNTVSWYQQALGQGPQFIFQYYREEENGRGNFPPRFSGLQFPNYSSELNVNALELDDSALYLCASSSTTGGRGETQYFGPGTRLLVL.

The chain is built from TRBV2 and TRBJ2-7; D tentatively fits TRBD1 or TRBD2 (5 bases each). This CDR3 spans 14 amino acids. Germline V CDR1 and CDR2: SNHLY, FYNNEI. Trimming removed 2 bases at V and 2 bases at J, with 10 bases between. The CDR3 sequence: CASSELGRTYEQYF. CDR3 bases: TGTGCCAGCAGTGAATTGGGACGGACCTACGAGCAGTACTTC.